What follows are 30 T cell receptor beta chains derived from one specimen sequenced in a study of OX40 agonist ivuxolimab in advanced cancers. Assay used: immunoSEQ multiplex PCR; TCRdb lists only in-frame clones, some missing. The sample has roughly 70,000 clones; 80% to 90% are singletons. This specimen was CD4+ or CD8+ T cells sorted from blood, taken in a trial of the OX40 agonist ivuxolimab. Source of these receptors: an adult with an advanced solid tumor such as melanoma, head and neck, liver or kidney cancer.

The gene calls are TRBV2 and TRBJ2-3; a possible D gene is TRBD1 (7 bases). Germline CDR1 is SNHLY and CDR2 is FYNNEI. The germline V and J ends were trimmed by 11 bases and 2 bases, with 29 bases remaining between them. CDR3 length: 18 residues. The CDR3 here is CAGGAWVLRTGSTDTQYF. The DNA for the CDR3 is TGTGCCGGCGGGGCGTGGGTGCTAAGGACAGGTTCCACAGATACGCAGTATTTT.

The chain links TRBV19 to TRBJ1-5, with D perhaps matching TRBD1 (5 bases). The CDR3 spans 11 residues. Trimming removed 6 bases at V and 7 bases at J, with 7 bases between. Germline V gives CDR1 LNHDA, CDR2 SQIVND (reference sequence). The CDR3 region has the DNA TGTGCCAGTAGGGAGGGGCAGCCCCAGCATTTT. The encoded protein is CASREGQPQHF.

The CDR3 DNA is TGTGCCAGTTCAGGGACACCTAACTATGGCTACACCTTC. Protein product: CASSGTPNYGYTF. V gene TRBV6-5 combines with J gene TRBJ1-2, with D possibly TRBD1 on 6 matching bases. V was pared by 9 bases and J by 0 bases, with 11 bases between. The CDR3 contains 13 residues. The germline V gene encodes CDR1 MNHEY and CDR2 SVGAGI.

Notes on this clone: At one end the junction does not follow the germline gene, possibly because of a read error. The chain employs TRBV5-1 and TRBJ1-3; possibly TRBD1 for D (6 bases). CDR1 and CDR2 (germline): SGHRS, YFSETQ. This CDR3 spans 15 amino acids. Here the CDR3 DNA reads TGTGCCAGCAGCAGGGGACATGGCTCTGGAAACACCATATATTTT. Protein sequence: CASSRGHGSGNTIYF.

The chain is built from TRBV4-1 and TRBJ1-6; perhaps TRBD1 as D (5 bases). The V and J ends lost 0 bases and 14 bases respectively, with 14 bases between them. The CDR3 is made up of 14 amino acids. CDR1 and CDR2 from the germline V gene are MGHRA and YSYEKL. CDR3 loop: CASSQDVGGRSLHF. In nucleotides, the CDR3 is TGCGCCAGCAGCCAAGATGTTGGGGGGAGATCCCTCCACTTT.

V usage is TRBV28 and J usage is TRBJ1-1; 7 positions match TRBD1. This CDR3 spans 14 amino acids. Germline CDR1 and CDR2: MDHEN and SYDVKM. The V and J ends lost 8 bases and 8 bases, in that order; junction bases with no gene match: 14. As DNA, the CDR3 is TGTGCCAGCGTTCGAATAGGGGGCAGCATCGAAGCTTTCTTT. Protein product: CASVRIGGSIEAFF.

This chain links TRBV5-1 with TRBJ1-5, with 9 nucleotides matching TRBD1. Losses at the gene ends were 4 bases for V and 4 bases for J; bases not matched to a gene: 6. The CDR3 runs to 15 residues. The germline V gene encodes CDR1 SGHRS and CDR2 YFSETQ. The CDR3 nucleotides are TGCGCCAGCAGCGTTACAGGGGGCCGGAATCAGCCCCAGCATTTT. Its translation: CASSVTGGRNQPQHF. Variable domain in full (rest from reference TRBV5-1 and TRBJ1-5): KAGVTQTPRYLIKTRGQQVTLSCSPISGHRSVSWYQQTPGQGLQFLFEYFSETQRNKGNFPGRFSGRQFSNSRSEMNVSTLELGDSALYLCASSVTGGRNQPQHFGDGTRLSIL.

This chain joins TRBV27 and TRBJ1-5; D is possibly TRBD1 (5 bases). Germline V CDR1 and CDR2: MNHEY, SMNVEV (reference sequence). With 8 bases removed from V and 0 bases from J, the gap between germline ends came to 14 bases. This CDR3 comprises 15 residues. The CDR3 reads CASHPDTPSNQPQHF. The DNA for the CDR3 is TGTGCCAGCCATCCGGACACCCCTAGCAATCAGCCCCAGCATTTT.

The genes are TRBV14 and TRBJ2-7, with D maybe TRBD2 (5 bases). V lost 1 base and J lost 6, with 10 bases in between. Germline CDR1 and CDR2: SGHDN and FVKESK. The CDR3 length is 13 residues. This CDR3 is CASSQVRGLEQYF. The CDR3, as DNA: TGTGCCAGCAGCCAAGTCCGCGGGCTCGAGCAGTACTTC.

V usage is TRBV5-1 and J usage is TRBJ2-1; D assignment may be TRBD1 or TRBD2 (6 bases each). CDR1 is SGHRS and CDR2 is YFSETQ in the germline V gene. Trimming cost V 0 bases and J 7 bases, with 20 bases left between them. CDR3 size: 17 residues. The CDR3 protein is CASSLGLSGAGMNEQFF. CDR3 bases: TGCGCCAGCAGCTTGGGTCTGTCGGGGGCCGGGATGAATGAGCAGTTCTTC.

CDR3 coding DNA: TGTGCCAGCAGCAAGGCCCACGGGGGGCAGTTCTTC. This codes for CASSKAHGGQFF. The chain has TRBV7-2 and TRBJ2-1, with D possibly being TRBD2 (6 bases). With 5 bases removed from V and 12 bases from J, the gap between germline ends came to 14 bases. CDR1 and CDR2 (germline): SGHTA, FQGNSA. CDR3 length equals 12 residues.

This chain uses TRBV29-1 with TRBJ2-7, with D hard to call. Trimming took off 4 bases at V and 3 bases at J, with 7 bases between the two ends. CDR1 is SQVTM, CDR2 ANQGSEA, per germline. CDR3 length: 11 amino acids. The CDR3: CSVVRDYEQYF. The CDR3 nucleotides read TGCAGCGTTGTAAGGGACTACGAGCAGTACTTC.

The chain uses TRBV19 and TRBJ1-2, with no clear D. Trimming left V 4 bases short and J 0 bases short, with 9 bases between. Germline lookup yields CDR1 LNHDA and CDR2 SQIVND (reference sequence). The CDR3 length is 14 residues. The CDR3 loop reads CASSRTETNYGYTF. The DNA of the CDR3 is TGTGCCAGTAGTAGGACCGAGACTAACTATGGCTACACCTTC.

V is TRBV2 and J is TRBJ1-4; TRBD1 agrees at 7 bases. Germline V CDR1 and CDR2: SNHLY, FYNNEI. Trimming removed 8 bases from V and 4 bases from J; junction bases left unmatched: 4. This CDR3 is built from 13 residues. The CDR3 coding sequence is TGTGCCAGCTCGAGGGGGCTTAATGAAAAACTGTTTTTT. As protein: CASSRGLNEKLFF.

V gene TRBV11-2 combines with J gene TRBJ2-7; TRBD1 aligns across 7 bases. The CDR3 is 15 residues long. Per the germline V gene, CDR1 is SGHAT and CDR2 is FQNNGV. V trimming: 1 base; J trimming: 5 bases; junction bases outside the gene matches: 8. The chain's CDR3 is CASSLVPLTGDEQYF. The CDR3 nucleotides read TGTGCCAGCAGCTTAGTCCCTCTTACAGGGGACGAGCAGTACTTC. The full variable domain, its missing parts supplied by reference TRBV11-2 and TRBJ2-7, is EAGVAQSPRYKIIEKRQSVAFWCNPISGHATLYWYQQILGQGPKLLIQFQNNGVVDDSQLPKDRFSAERLKGVDSTLKIQPAKLEDSAVYLCASSLVPLTGDEQYFGPGTRLTVT.

This sequence joins TRBV11-2 and TRBJ2-1; D call uncertain. The V gene lost 5 bases and the J gene lost 10 bases, with 21 bases spanning the gap. CDR1 and CDR2 from the germline V gene are SGHAT and FQNNGV. The CDR3 extends over 15 amino acids. CDR3 amino acids: CASSGTTIGSLEQFF. DNA for the CDR3: TGTGCCAGCAGCGGCACGACCATCGGAAGCTTAGAGCAGTTCTTC.

This sequence joins TRBV5-6 and TRBJ2-3, with D tentatively TRBD1 (6 bases). Germline assignment: CDR1 SGHDT and CDR2 YYEEEE. The ends were cut back, 1 base at V and 5 bases at J, with 14 bases in the middle. The CDR3 covers 15 residues. In DNA, the CDR3 is TGTGCCAGCAGCTTGAATCAGGGGCGTAGAGATACGCAGTATTTT. Amino acid sequence: CASSLNQGRRDTQYF.

V is TRBV6-5 and J is TRBJ2-7; 7 nucleotides match TRBD1. Looked up from germline, CDR1 is MNHEY and CDR2 is SVGAGI. The CDR3 totals 14 residues. V lost 6 bases, J lost 0 bases, and 5 bases stayed unmatched. CDR3 coding DNA: TGTGCCAGCAGGGCGACAGGGAGCTCCTACGAGCAGTACTTC. This translates into CASRATGSSYEQYF.

The chain combines TRBV5-5 with TRBJ1-1, with TRBD1 identical over 9 bases. Looked up from germline, CDR1 is SGHKS and CDR2 is YYEKEE (reference sequence). The CDR3 contains 16 residues. Trimming removed 0 bases from V and 5 bases from J; junction bases left unmatched: 8. For the CDR3, the DNA is TGTGCCAGCAGCTTGGCGGGACAGGGATTGAGAACTGAAGCTTTCTTT. Translating it yields CASSLAGQGLRTEAFF.

J is TRBJ1-4 and V is TRBV7-9; D uncertain. The germline CDR1 and CDR2 sequences are SEHNR and FQNEAQ (reference sequence). CDR3 size: 14 residues. The V and J ends lost 8 bases and 7 bases respectively, with 17 bases between them. CDR3 amino acids: CASGAVPGSEKLFF. In nucleotides, the CDR3 is TGTGCCAGCGGAGCGGTCCCGGGTAGTGAAAAACTGTTTTTT.

The V and J genes are TRBV9 and TRBJ2-5; no clear D. The J call may be faulty, since TRBJ2-7 better matches the DNA end. This CDR3 region has 13 residues. Germline CDR1 is SGDLS and CDR2 is YYNGEE. CDR3 DNA: TGTGCCAGCAGCGTCCACGACAATTACGAGCAGTACTTC. It codes for CASSVHDNYEQYF.

This clone was observed a few times. The gene calls are TRBV7-6 and TRBJ2-7, with 7 bases lining up with TRBD2. V lost 5 bases to trimming and J lost 6 bases; unmatched junction nucleotides: 4. CDR1 and CDR2 from the germline V gene are SGHVS and FNYEAQ. This CDR3 is 12 amino acids long. Here the CDR3 DNA reads TGTGCCAGCAGCGGCCCGGGAGGCGAGCAGTACTTC. Encoded protein: CASSGPGGEQYF.

The rearrangement joins TRBV6-5 to TRBJ2-1; D unresolved. Trimming left V 4 bases short and J 7 bases short, with 11 bases between. CDR1 is MNHEY and CDR2 is SVGAGI in the germline V gene. This CDR3 is built from 13 residues. The CDR3 sequence: CASSSNMGNEQFF. For the CDR3, the DNA is TGTGCCAGCAGTTCTAATATGGGGAATGAGCAGTTCTTC.

The chain combines TRBV7-2 with TRBJ1-2; no firm D call. The length of the CDR3 is 13 residues. Between the trimmed V and J ends, which lost 5 bases and 8 bases, there was a span of 15 bases. Per germline, CDR1 SGHTA and CDR2 FQGNSA. CDR3 in amino acids: CASSPANGRGYTF. CDR3 in DNA: TGTGCCAGCAGCCCCGCCAACGGGAGAGGCTACACCTTC.

The chain links TRBV7-2 to TRBJ2-3; unclear D gene. Trimming removed 5 bases at V and 2 bases at J, with 14 bases between. The CDR3 has 15 residues. Per germline, CDR1 SGHTA and CDR2 FQGNSA. The CDR3 region is CASSQSAGYTDTQYF. The CDR3 nucleotides read TGTGCCAGCAGCCAGTCGGCAGGTTACACAGATACGCAGTATTTT.

The V and J genes are TRBV7-9 and TRBJ2-5, with TRBD2 as a possible D gene (6 bases). CDR1 is SEHNR and CDR2 is FQNEAQ in the germline V gene (reference sequence). Trimming cost V 1 base and J 3 bases, with 12 bases left between them. The CDR3 has 15 residues. CDR3 nucleotide sequence: TGTGCCAGCAGCTTAGGTAGCTCGGGAGAAGAGACCCAGTACTTC. Protein sequence: CASSLGSSGEETQYF.

This chain connects TRBV19 to TRBJ2-2; no reliable D call. CDR3 length: 15 residues. Germline CDR1 is LNHDA and CDR2 is SQIVND (reference sequence). The V and J ends lost 2 bases and 1 base respectively, with 8 bases between them. CDR3: CASSIIARNTGELFF. The CDR3 DNA is TGTGCCAGTAGTATAATCGCCAGGAACACCGGGGAGCTGTTTTTT.

As for this clone: This same CDR3 is encoded by further DNA sequences in the sample. This chain links TRBV2 with TRBJ2-2; D uncertain. The CDR3 has 15 residues. Germline CDR1 reads SNHLY; CDR2 reads FYNNEI. The ends were cut back, 6 bases at V and 0 bases at J, with 11 bases in the middle. The CDR3 sequence: CASSPTRTNTGELFF. The CDR3 nucleotides are TGTGCCAGCAGCCCCACCAGAACGAACACCGGGGAGCTGTTTTTT.

V usage is TRBV6-6 and J usage is TRBJ1-5; D gene ambiguous. Germline loops: CDR1 MNHNY, CDR2 SVGAGI (reference sequence). V lost 0 bases and J lost 9, with 15 bases in between. This CDR3 is built from 15 residues. The DNA for the CDR3 is TGTGCCAGCAGTTACTCGATTCCGGGTTCTCGGCCCCAGCATTTT. This gives the protein CASSYSIPGSRPQHF.

This clone was seen a handful of times. This rearrangement joins TRBV5-6 to TRBJ1-3; 9 bases match TRBD1. There are 16 residues in the CDR3. Germline V gives CDR1 SGHDT, CDR2 YYEEEE. The trim removed 1 base at V and 6 bases at J, leaving 8 bases unmatched. The CDR3 DNA follows: TGTGCCAGCAGCTTGTGGGGACAGGGCCCCTTAAACACCATATATTTT. Amino acids: CASSLWGQGPLNTIYF. The whole variable domain, remainder taken from reference TRBV5-6 and TRBJ1-3, is DAGVTQSPTHLIKTRGQQVTLRCSPKSGHDTVSWYQQALGQGPQFIFQYYEEEERQRGNFPDRFSGHQFPNYSSELNVNALLLGDSALYLCASSLWGQGPLNTIYFGEGSWLTVV.